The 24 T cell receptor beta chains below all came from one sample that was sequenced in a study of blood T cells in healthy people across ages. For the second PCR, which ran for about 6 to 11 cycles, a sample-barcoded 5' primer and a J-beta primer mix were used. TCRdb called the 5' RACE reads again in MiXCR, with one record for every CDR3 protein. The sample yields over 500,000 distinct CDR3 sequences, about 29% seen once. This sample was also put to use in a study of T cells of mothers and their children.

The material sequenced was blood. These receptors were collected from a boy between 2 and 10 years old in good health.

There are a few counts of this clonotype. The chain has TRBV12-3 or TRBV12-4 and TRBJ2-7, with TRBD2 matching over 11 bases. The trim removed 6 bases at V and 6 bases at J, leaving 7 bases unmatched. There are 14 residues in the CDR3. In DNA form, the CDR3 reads TGTGCCAGCAGCCTTAGCGGGAGGGCCGGCGAGCAGTACTTC. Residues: CASSLSGRAGEQYF.

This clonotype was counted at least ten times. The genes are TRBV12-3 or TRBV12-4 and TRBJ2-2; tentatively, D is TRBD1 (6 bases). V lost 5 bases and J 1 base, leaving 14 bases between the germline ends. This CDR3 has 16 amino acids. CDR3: CASSPRQGQNTGELFF. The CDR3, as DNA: TGTGCCAGCAGTCCCCGCCAGGGGCAGAACACCGGGGAGCTGTTTTTT.

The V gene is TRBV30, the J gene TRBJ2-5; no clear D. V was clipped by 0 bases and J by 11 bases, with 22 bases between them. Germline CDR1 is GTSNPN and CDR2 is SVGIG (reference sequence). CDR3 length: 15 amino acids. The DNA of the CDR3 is TGTGCCTGGAGTGTCTTTGTTTCCCCATACTATGAGCAGTACTTC. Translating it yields CAWSVFVSPYYEQYF.

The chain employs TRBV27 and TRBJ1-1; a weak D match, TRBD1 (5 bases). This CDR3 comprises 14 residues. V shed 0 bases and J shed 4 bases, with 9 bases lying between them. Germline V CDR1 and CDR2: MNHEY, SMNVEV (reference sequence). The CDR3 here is CASSLSGVSTEAFF. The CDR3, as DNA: TGTGCCAGCAGTTTATCGGGGGTGAGCACTGAAGCTTTCTTT.

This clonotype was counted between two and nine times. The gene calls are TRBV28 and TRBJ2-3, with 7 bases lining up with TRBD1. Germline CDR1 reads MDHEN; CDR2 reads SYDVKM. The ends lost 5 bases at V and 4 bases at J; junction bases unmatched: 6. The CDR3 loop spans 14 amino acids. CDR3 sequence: CASSTRQGADTQYF. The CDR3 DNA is TGTGCCAGCAGTACCCGACAGGGCGCAGATACGCAGTATTTT.

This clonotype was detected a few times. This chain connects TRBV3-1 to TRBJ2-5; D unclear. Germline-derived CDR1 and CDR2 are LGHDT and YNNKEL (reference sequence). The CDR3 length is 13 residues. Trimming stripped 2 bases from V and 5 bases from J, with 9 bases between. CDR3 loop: CASSQSGKETQYF. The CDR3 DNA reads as TGTGCCAGCAGCCAAAGTGGGAAGGAGACCCAGTACTTC.

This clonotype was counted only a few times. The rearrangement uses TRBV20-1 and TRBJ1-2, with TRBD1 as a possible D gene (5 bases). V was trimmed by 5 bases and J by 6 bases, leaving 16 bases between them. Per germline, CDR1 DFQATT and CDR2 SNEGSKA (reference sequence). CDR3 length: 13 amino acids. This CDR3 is CSAAGTAENGYTF. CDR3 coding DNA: TGCAGTGCTGCGGGGACGGCGGAAAATGGCTACACCTTC.

The CDR3 region has the DNA TGTGCCAGCGGTCAAAGGGGTCATTTGGGGACCTTC. Amino acid sequence: CASGQRGHLGTF. This sequence joins TRBV2 and TRBJ1-2; D possibly corresponds to TRBD1 (5 bases). Between the trimmed V and J ends, which lost 8 bases and 14 bases, there was a span of 21 bases. This CDR3 spans 12 amino acids. Germline V gives CDR1 SNHLY, CDR2 FYNNEI.

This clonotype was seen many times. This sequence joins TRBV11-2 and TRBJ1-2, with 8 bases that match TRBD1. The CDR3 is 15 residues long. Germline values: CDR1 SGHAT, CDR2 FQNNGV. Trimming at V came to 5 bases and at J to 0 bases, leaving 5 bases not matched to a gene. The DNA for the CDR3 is TGTGCCAGCAGCCACTCGACAGGGGCTAACTATGGCTACACCTTC. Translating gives CASSHSTGANYGYTF.

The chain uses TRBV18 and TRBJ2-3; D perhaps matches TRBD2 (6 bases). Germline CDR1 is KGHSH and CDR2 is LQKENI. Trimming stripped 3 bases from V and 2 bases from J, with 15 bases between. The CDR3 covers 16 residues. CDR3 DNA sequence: TGTGCCAGCTCACCCGTCGGGGCGGGGTCCACAGATACGCAGTATTTT. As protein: CASSPVGAGSTDTQYF.

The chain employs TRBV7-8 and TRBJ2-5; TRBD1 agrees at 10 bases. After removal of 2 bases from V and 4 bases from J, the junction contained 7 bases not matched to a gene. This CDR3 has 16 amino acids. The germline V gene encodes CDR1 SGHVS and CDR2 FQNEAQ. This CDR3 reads CASSLNGQGGRETQYF. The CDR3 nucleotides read TGTGCCAGCAGCTTAAACGGACAGGGGGGGCGAGAGACCCAGTACTTC.

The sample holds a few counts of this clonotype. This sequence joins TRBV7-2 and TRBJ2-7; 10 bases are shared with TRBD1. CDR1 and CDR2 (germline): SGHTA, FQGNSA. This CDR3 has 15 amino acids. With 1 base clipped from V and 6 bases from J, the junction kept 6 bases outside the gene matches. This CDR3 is CASSLEWGQGSEQYF. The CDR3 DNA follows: TGTGCCAGCAGCTTAGAGTGGGGACAGGGGTCCGAGCAGTACTTC.

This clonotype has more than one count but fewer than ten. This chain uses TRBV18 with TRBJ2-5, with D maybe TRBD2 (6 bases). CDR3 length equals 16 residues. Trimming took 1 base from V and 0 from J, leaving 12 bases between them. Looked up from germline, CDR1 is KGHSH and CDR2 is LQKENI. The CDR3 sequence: CASSPRDSSNQETQYF. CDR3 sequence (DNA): TGTGCCAGCTCACCACGGGACTCCAGCAACCAAGAGACCCAGTACTTC.

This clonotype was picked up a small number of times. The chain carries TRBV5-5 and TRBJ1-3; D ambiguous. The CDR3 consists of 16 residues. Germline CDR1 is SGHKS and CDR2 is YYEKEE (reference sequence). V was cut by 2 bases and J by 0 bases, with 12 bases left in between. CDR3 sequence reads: CASSFYPANSGNTIYF. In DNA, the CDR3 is TGTGCCAGCAGCTTTTACCCAGCTAACTCTGGAAACACCATATATTTT.

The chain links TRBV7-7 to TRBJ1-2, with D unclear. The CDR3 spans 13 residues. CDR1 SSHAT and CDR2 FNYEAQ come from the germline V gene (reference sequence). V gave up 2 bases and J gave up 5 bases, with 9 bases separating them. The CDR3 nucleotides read TGTGCCAGCAGCTTAATAGGAAGATATGGCTACACCTTC. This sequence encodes CASSLIGRYGYTF. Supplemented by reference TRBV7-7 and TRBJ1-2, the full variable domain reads GAGVSQSPRYKVTKRGQDVTLRCDPISSHATLYWYQQALGQGPEFLTYFNYEAQPDKSGLPSDRFSAERPEGSISTLTIQRTEQRDSAMYRCASSLIGRYGYTFGSGTRLTVV.

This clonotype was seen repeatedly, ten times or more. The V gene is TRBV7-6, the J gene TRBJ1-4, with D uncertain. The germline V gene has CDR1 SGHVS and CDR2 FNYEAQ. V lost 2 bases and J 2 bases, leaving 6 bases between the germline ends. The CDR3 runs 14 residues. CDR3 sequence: CASSLTGTNEKLFF. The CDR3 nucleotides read TGTGCCAGCAGCTTAACCGGGACTAATGAAAAACTGTTTTTT.

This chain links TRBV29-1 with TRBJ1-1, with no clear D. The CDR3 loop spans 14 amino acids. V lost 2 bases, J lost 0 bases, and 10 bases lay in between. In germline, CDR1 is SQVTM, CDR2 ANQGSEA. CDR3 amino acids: CSVETQIMNTEAFF. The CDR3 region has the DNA TGCAGCGTTGAAACCCAGATTATGAACACTGAAGCTTTCTTT.

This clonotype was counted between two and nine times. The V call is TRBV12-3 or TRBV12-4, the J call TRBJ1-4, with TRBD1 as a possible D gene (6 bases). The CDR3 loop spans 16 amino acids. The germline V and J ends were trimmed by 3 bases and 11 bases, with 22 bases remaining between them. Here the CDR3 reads CASSLFGGTGRSKLFF. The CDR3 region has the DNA TGTGCCAGCAGTTTGTTCGGGGGAACAGGGAGGTCCAAACTGTTTTTT.

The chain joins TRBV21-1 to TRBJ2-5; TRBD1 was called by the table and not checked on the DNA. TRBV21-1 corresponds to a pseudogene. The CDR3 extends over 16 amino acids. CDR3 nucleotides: TGTGCCAGCAGCAAATCCAAGCAGGGCATAGGGGAGACCCAGTACTTC. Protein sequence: CASSKSKQGIGETQYF.

CDR3 sequence (DNA): TGTGCCAGCAGTTTACCGGGACAGGCCCAAGAGACCCAGTACTTC. Translated, it gives CASSLPGQAQETQYF. The chain carries TRBV28 and TRBJ2-5; 8 positions match TRBD1. Germline loops: CDR1 MDHEN, CDR2 SYDVKM. The trim removed 2 bases at V and 1 base at J, leaving 3 bases unmatched. The CDR3 loop spans 15 amino acids.

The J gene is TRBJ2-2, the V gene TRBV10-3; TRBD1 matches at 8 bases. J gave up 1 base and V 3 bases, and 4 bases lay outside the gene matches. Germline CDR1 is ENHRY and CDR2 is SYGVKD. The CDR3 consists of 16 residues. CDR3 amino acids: CAISETGGRNTGELFF. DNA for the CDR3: TGTGCCATCAGTGAAACAGGGGGGCGGAACACCGGGGAGCTGTTTTTT.

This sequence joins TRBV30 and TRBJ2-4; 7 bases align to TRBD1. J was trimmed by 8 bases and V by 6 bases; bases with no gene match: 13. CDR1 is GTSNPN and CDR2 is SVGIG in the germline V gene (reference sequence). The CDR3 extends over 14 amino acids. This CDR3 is CACAFRGKSDIQYF. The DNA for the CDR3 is TGTGCCTGTGCCTTCAGGGGGAAGTCGGACATTCAGTACTTC.

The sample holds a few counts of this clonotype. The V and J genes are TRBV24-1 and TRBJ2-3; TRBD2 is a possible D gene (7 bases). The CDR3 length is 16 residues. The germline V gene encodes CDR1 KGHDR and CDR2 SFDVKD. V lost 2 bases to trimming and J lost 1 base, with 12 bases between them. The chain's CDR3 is CATSDSKGGGTDTQYF. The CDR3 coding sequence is TGTGCCACCAGTGATTCAAAAGGGGGGGGCACAGATACGCAGTATTTT.

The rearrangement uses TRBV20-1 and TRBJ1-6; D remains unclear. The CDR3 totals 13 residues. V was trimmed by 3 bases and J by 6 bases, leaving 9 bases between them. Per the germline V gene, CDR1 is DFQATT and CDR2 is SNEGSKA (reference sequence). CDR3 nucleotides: TGCAGTGCTAGGCGGGAATTTAATTCACCCCTCCACTTT. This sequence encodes CSARREFNSPLHF.